This paragraph covers one T cell receptor (beta chain) sequence. The source of the sample is a study of blood T cell repertoires in COVID-19. Study as a whole: COVID-19 samples collected from the United States, Italy and Spain covered acute and convalescent phases. The analysed material was cDNA or gDNA that came from T cells, B-cell-depleted T cells, or PBMCs.

The authors' processing: The authors estimated nucleated cell counts from reference gene primer amplification. Assay used: immunoSEQ multiplex PCR; TCRdb lists only in-frame clones, some missing. Clone size and the V and J calls come from that table; the DNA yielded D and trimming. The profile shows 50,000 to 80,000 clones, 86% of them singletons. The CDR3 is 15 residues long. Unmatched junction bases numbered 5, after V lost 1 base and J lost 7 bases. Germline V gene lookup returns CDR1 SGHTA and CDR2 FQGNSA. The chain links TRBV7-2 to TRBJ1-4; 8 bases line up with TRBD1. The TCR sequence derives from a man aged 50-59 years with active COVID-19. The sequenced sample consisted of peripheral blood. DNA for the CDR3: TGTGCCAGCAGCTTAGGGGGACAGGCCTCTGAAAAACTGTTTTTT. Translated: CASSLGGQASEKLFF.